This TCR beta chain stems from a study of OX40 agonist ivuxolimab in advanced cancers. As for the study in general: Patients received intravenous ivuxolimab every 2 weeks at 0.01 to 10 mg/kg.

TCRdb keeps only in-frame clones here, not all; method: immunoSEQ multiplex PCR. This table has about 64,000 clones, approximately 84% appearing once. Notes on this clone: No antigen is known for it.

V was clipped by 3 bases and J by 5 bases, with 13 bases between them. The CDR3 contains 14 residues. CDR1 SGHTA and CDR2 FQGNSA come from the germline V gene. Study results and caveats: The specificity for antigen of the expanded peripheral T cells was not determined. By week 6 at 0.1 to 3.0 mg/kg, blood CD4+ and CD8+ T cells had expanded clonally.

The TCR comes from an adult with an advanced solid tumor such as melanoma, head and neck, liver or kidney cancer. The sequences come from CD4+ or CD8+ T cells sorted from blood, collected in a trial of the OX40 agonist ivuxolimab. The chain is built from TRBV7-2 and TRBJ1-1; no clear D. The CDR3 loop reads CASSFDRVRTEAFF. The CDR3 nucleotides read TGTGCCAGCAGCTTCGATCGGGTAAGGACTGAAGCTTTCTTT.